The entry below describes one T cell receptor beta chain. These data originate in a study of cytomegalovirus exposure and HLA in healthy donors. The CDR3 is made up of 16 amino acids. Germline V gene data show CDR1 as LNHNV and CDR2 as YYDKDF (reference sequence). V dropped 2 bases and J dropped 8; count of bases not matched to a gene: 11. The PCR made use of 60 Vbeta and 13 Jbeta primers. Assay: immunoSEQ multiplex PCR; the TCRdb copy retains only in-frame clones and omits some. The record lists some 150,000 clones, of which the ten most abundant hold about 2.2%. What was sequenced was PBMCs. The clonotype originates from a woman between 18 and 29 years old in good health and CMV-seronegative. The chain couples TRBV15 to TRBJ1-4, with 7 positions matching TRBD1. CDR3 sequence (DNA): TGTGCCACCAGCAGATCCCCGACAGGGAAACGCGAAAAACTGTTTTTT. Amino acids: CATSRSPTGKREKLFF.